The clone carrying this T cell receptor (beta chain) was seen many times. This entry belongs to a study of T cells in Graves' hyperthyroidism and ophthalmopathy. Study information: Once the initial diagnosis was made, peripheral blood was obtained before any treatment.

Over 18 months, lack of ophthalmopathy progression marked Graves' hyperthyroidism as stable. Uncontrolled infection, other autoimmune disease, pregnancy and lactation each barred patients from inclusion. RNA transcripts yielded amplified TCR beta CDR3 regions. The TCR CDR3 first-round RT-PCR relied on the HTBI primer set. MiXCR was run by TCRdb on the multiplex PCR reads, yielding one entry per CDR3 protein. The sample lists about 420,000 distinct CDR3 sequences, roughly 15% occurring once. Germline-derived CDR1 and CDR2 are MDHEN and SYDVKM. This CDR3 contains 16 residues. Trimming removed 5 bases from V and 2 bases from J; junction bases left unmatched: 9.

The sample consisted of blood. The TCR sequence derives from a woman aged 18-35 years with Graves' hyperthyroidism. The chain carries TRBV28 and TRBJ1-2; the match to TRBD1 covers 9 bases. The chain's CDR3 is CASSPGQGRENYGYTF. The DNA of the CDR3 is TGTGCCAGCAGTCCAGGACAGGGGCGGGAGAACTATGGCTACACCTTC.